These 31 T cell receptor beta chains were all obtained from the same sample, sequenced in a study of PD-1 blockade in classical Hodgkin lymphoma. Patients all relapsed after autologous stem cell transplantation, and there was variation in brentuximab vedotin exposure. Generated by immunoSEQ multiplex PCR, the TCRdb table keeps only in-frame clones and is missing some. Of about 110,000 clones listed, 70% to 90% are singletons. The sample was peripheral blood mononuclear cells (PBMCs), taken before the second cycle of nivolumab. All receptors derive from a human donor with classical Hodgkin lymphoma.

The chain joins TRBV5-1 to TRBJ2-7; D is unresolved. Trimming removed 2 bases at V and 2 bases at J, with 11 bases between. CDR1 is SGHRS and CDR2 is YFSETQ in the germline V gene. The CDR3 has 14 residues. The CDR3 region has the DNA TGCGCCAGCAGCTTCGGTGATTTTCCCTACGAGCAGTACTTC. Translation gives CASSFGDFPYEQYF.

The V gene is TRBV28, the J gene TRBJ2-1; D remains unclear. The CDR3 extends over 14 amino acids. V was pared by 6 bases and J by 0 bases, with 9 bases between. CDR1 is MDHEN, CDR2 SYDVKM, per germline. The CDR3, as DNA: TGTGCCAGCAGCCCCCGGACCTCCTACAATGAGCAGTTCTTC. Translated: CASSPRTSYNEQFF. Full variable domain (outside the CDR3, taken from reference TRBV28 and TRBJ2-1): DVKVTQSSRYLVKRTGEKVFLECVQDMDHENMFWYRQDPGLGLRLIYFSYDVKMKEKGDIPEGYSVSREKKERFSLILESASTNQTSMYLCASSPRTSYNEQFFGPGTRLTVL.

The chain couples TRBV5-5 to TRBJ2-1; the D gene is possibly TRBD2 (5 bases). CDR1 is SGHKS, CDR2 YYEKEE, per germline (reference sequence). The CDR3 consists of 12 residues. Trimming removed 2 bases at V and 5 bases at J, with 5 bases between. The CDR3 nucleotides are TGTGCCAGCAGCTTCGGGGACAATGAGCAGTTCTTC. Encoded protein: CASSFGDNEQFF.

The V gene is TRBV28, the J gene TRBJ2-6; D remains unclear. The CDR3 extends over 17 amino acids. V was clipped by 5 bases and J by 0 bases, with 14 bases between them. Germline CDR1 reads MDHEN; CDR2 reads SYDVKM. CDR3 nucleotide sequence: TGTGCCAGCAGTATTCGGGTTTGGAGCTCTGGGGCCAACGTCCTGACTTTC. Protein sequence: CASSIRVWSSGANVLTF.

The V and J genes are TRBV30 and TRBJ2-2; D is undetermined. Germline V gives CDR1 GTSNPN, CDR2 SVGIG (reference sequence). CDR3 length: 16 amino acids. V was trimmed by 0 bases and J by 0 bases, leaving 11 bases between them. CDR3 in amino acids: CAWSVVRLANTGELFF. The CDR3 DNA reads as TGTGCCTGGAGTGTGGTCAGGTTGGCGAACACCGGGGAGCTGTTTTTT.

The DNA of the CDR3 is TGTGCCAGCAGCGGAGGGGCTAGCGGGATATACAATGAGCAGTTCTTC. It is translated as CASSGGASGIYNEQFF. V gene TRBV2 combines with J gene TRBJ2-1; TRBD2 agrees at 9 bases. CDR1 SNHLY and CDR2 FYNNEI come from the germline V gene. V dropped 6 bases and J dropped 4; count of bases not matched to a gene: 10. This CDR3 comprises 16 residues. Full variable domain (outside the CDR3, taken from reference TRBV2 and TRBJ2-1): EPEVTQTPSHQVTQMGQEVILRCVPISNHLYFYWYRQILGQKVEFLVSFYNNEISEKSEIFDDQFSVERPDGSNFTLKIRSTKLEDSAMYFCASSGGASGIYNEQFFGPGTRLTVL.

CDR3 residues: CAWTRRLAGVSYEQYF. The CDR3 nucleotides are TGTGCCTGGACCCGGAGGCTAGCGGGAGTCTCCTACGAGCAGTACTTC. V usage is TRBV30 and J usage is TRBJ2-7; 10 nucleotides line up with TRBD2. The V gene's germline CDR1 is GTSNPN and CDR2 SVGIG (reference sequence). This CDR3 region has 16 residues. V trimming: 4 bases; J trimming: 0 bases; junction bases outside the gene matches: 9.

J is TRBJ2-7 and V is TRBV27, with 10 bases that match TRBD1. This CDR3 is 14 amino acids long. CDR1 is MNHEY and CDR2 is SMNVEV in the germline V gene (reference sequence). Trimming at V came to 5 bases and at J to 2 bases, leaving 3 bases not matched to a gene. This CDR3 is CASSLGTGAYEQYF. As DNA, the CDR3 is TGTGCCAGCAGTCTGGGGACAGGGGCCTACGAGCAGTACTTC.

This clone was picked up a small number of times. The sample carries other DNA sequences with the same CDR3. The chain uses TRBV11-1 and TRBJ2-2; TRBD2 aligns across 14 bases. Germline trimming cut 5 bases from V and 5 bases from J; bases unmatched to any gene: 13. Germline-derived CDR1 and CDR2 are SGHAT and FQDESV (reference sequence). This CDR3 is built from 19 residues. The CDR3 coding sequence is TGTGCCAGCAGCCTAGGGAGACTAGCGGGAGGGCCTCGGACCGGGGAGCTGTTTTTT. It is translated as CASSLGRLAGGPRTGELFF.

The chain employs TRBV7-2 and TRBJ2-1, with 12 bases lining up with TRBD2. This CDR3 has 16 amino acids. The ends lost 5 bases at V and 10 bases at J; junction bases unmatched: 12. In germline, CDR1 is SGHTA, CDR2 FQGNSA. CDR3 region: CASSPRFLAGGPEQFF. CDR3 nucleotide sequence: TGTGCCAGCAGCCCCCGATTTCTAGCGGGAGGGCCAGAGCAGTTCTTC.

V is TRBV5-1 and J is TRBJ2-3; D is unclear. CDR3 length equals 15 residues. From germline, CDR1 is SGHRS and CDR2 YFSETQ. With 4 bases removed from V and 2 bases from J, the gap between germline ends came to 14 bases. The CDR3 reads CASSLLVSSTDTQYF. In nucleotides, the CDR3 is TGCGCCAGCAGCCTCCTAGTGAGTTCCACAGATACGCAGTATTTT. The whole variable domain, filled in from reference TRBV5-1 and TRBJ2-3, reads KAGVTQTPRYLIKTRGQQVTLSCSPISGHRSVSWYQQTPGQGLQFLFEYFSETQRNKGNFPGRFSGRQFSNSRSEMNVSTLELGDSALYLCASSLLVSSTDTQYFGPGTRLTVL.

The chain has TRBV28 and TRBJ1-1; 10 nucleotides agree with TRBD1. Germline loops: CDR1 MDHEN, CDR2 SYDVKM. This CDR3 comprises 15 residues. V gave up 5 bases and J gave up 5 bases; unmatched junction bases: 8. The CDR3 sequence is CASSPRQGAGTEAFF. The CDR3 DNA reads TGTGCCAGCAGTCCCAGACAGGGGGCGGGGACTGAAGCTTTCTTT. The entire variable domain, with the rest obtained from reference TRBV28 and TRBJ1-1, is as follows: DVKVTQSSRYLVKRTGEKVFLECVQDMDHENMFWYRQDPGLGLRLIYFSYDVKMKEKGDIPEGYSVSREKKERFSLILESASTNQTSMYLCASSPRQGAGTEAFFGQGTRLTVV.

This CDR3 reads CASSQAERGGYGYTF. In nucleotides, the CDR3 is TGCGCCAGCAGCCAGGCTGAGAGGGGTGGTTATGGCTACACCTTC. The rearrangement uses TRBV4-1 and TRBJ1-2; weak D call: TRBD1 (5 bases). Trimming took 3 bases from V and 5 from J, leaving 16 bases between them. In germline, CDR1 is MGHRA, CDR2 YSYEKL. The CDR3 sequence is 15 residues long.

The chain uses TRBV2 and TRBJ2-1; no definite D call. Trimming removed 5 bases at V and 7 bases at J, with 15 bases between. Germline V CDR1 and CDR2: SNHLY, FYNNEI. This CDR3 has 14 amino acids. This chain's CDR3 is CASSQIPLLNEQFF. DNA of the CDR3: TGTGCCAGCAGTCAAATCCCCCTACTGAATGAGCAGTTCTTC.

CDR3 sequence: CASSYGGERNYEQYF. CDR3 in DNA: TGTGCCAGCAGTTACGGGGGCGAAAGGAACTACGAGCAGTACTTC. The chain links TRBV6-6 to TRBJ2-7; tentative D call: TRBD1 (6 bases). The V gene's germline CDR1 is MNHNY and CDR2 SVGAGI (reference sequence). V shed 2 bases and J shed 3 bases, with 14 bases lying between them. CDR3 size: 15 residues.

The chain combines TRBV28 with TRBJ2-5; 7 nucleotides match TRBD2. From germline, CDR1 is MDHEN and CDR2 SYDVKM. V lost 3 bases, J lost 2 bases, and 3 bases stayed unmatched. The CDR3 runs to 14 residues. The CDR3 spells CASSFLAVQETQYF. The CDR3 bases are TGTGCCAGCAGTTTCCTAGCGGTTCAAGAGACCCAGTACTTC. Supplemented by reference TRBV28 and TRBJ2-5, the full variable domain reads DVKVTQSSRYLVKRTGEKVFLECVQDMDHENMFWYRQDPGLGLRLIYFSYDVKMKEKGDIPEGYSVSREKKERFSLILESASTNQTSMYLCASSFLAVQETQYFGPGTRLLVL.

The chain has TRBV4-1 and TRBJ1-5, with D possibly TRBD1 on 6 matching bases. The CDR3 loop spans 14 amino acids. Germline CDR1 and CDR2: MGHRA and YSYEKL. With 1 base removed from V and 7 bases from J, the gap between germline ends came to 11 bases. The CDR3 sequence is CASSQAAGGQPQHF. CDR3 DNA sequence: TGCGCCAGCAGCCAAGCTGCGGGGGGCCAGCCCCAGCATTTT.

The chain uses TRBV7-2 and TRBJ2-1; D is unclear. V lost 0 bases and J lost 9, with 3 bases in between. Germline CDR1 SGHTA, CDR2 FQGNSA. The CDR3 contains 11 residues. The chain's CDR3 is CASSLAFEQFF. DNA of the CDR3: TGTGCCAGCAGCTTAGCGTTTGAGCAGTTCTTC.

V usage is TRBV18 and J usage is TRBJ2-7; D may match TRBD1 or TRBD2 (7 bases each). CDR1 is KGHSH and CDR2 is LQKENI in the germline V gene. The CDR3 is made up of 15 amino acids. The V end lost 2 bases, the J end lost 4 bases, and 15 bases lay between the germline ends. The CDR3 DNA is TGTGCCAGCTCACCAAATAGTCAGGGGGGGTACGAGCAGTACTTC. This gives the protein CASSPNSQGGYEQYF.

V and J are TRBV28 and TRBJ1-2; TRBD1 aligns across 7 bases. The J segment lost 4 bases and the V segment lost 2 bases, leaving 7 bases of the junction unmatched. The germline V gene has CDR1 MDHEN and CDR2 SYDVKM. The CDR3 runs to 15 residues. In nucleotides, the CDR3 is TGTGCCAGCAGTTTAAATAAAGGGGGCGCCTATGGCTACACCTTC. Encoded protein: CASSLNKGGAYGYTF.

The genes are TRBV6-5 and TRBJ2-5; D might be TRBD1 (5 bases). Gene TRBJ2-7 matches the end of the DNA better, so the J call may be wrong. The CDR3 is made up of 16 amino acids. Germline-derived CDR1 and CDR2 are MNHEY and SVGAGI. CDR3 sequence (DNA): TGTGCCAGCAGTTACTCCTTTGGGGCGTCAAGAAACGAGCAGTACTTC. This translates into CASSYSFGASRNEQYF.

V gene TRBV11-2 combines with J gene TRBJ2-3; 9 bases match TRBD2. This CDR3 contains 15 residues. With V trimmed by 5 bases and J by 4 bases, 7 bases remained unmatched. In germline, CDR1 is SGHAT, CDR2 FQNNGV. The DNA of the CDR3 is TGTGCCAGCAGCCTCTCTTTAGCGGGAGCAGATACGCAGTATTTT. As protein: CASSLSLAGADTQYF.

The chain is built from TRBV6-5 and TRBJ1-2, with D possibly TRBD1 on 5 matching bases. Germline V gives CDR1 MNHEY, CDR2 SVGAGI. CDR3 length: 15 residues. V was clipped by 8 bases and J by 1 base, with 17 bases between them. The CDR3 DNA is TGTGCCAGCTACGGGGCAGGAGCCTATAACTATGGCTACACCTTC. Protein product: CASYGAGAYNYGYTF.

This chain joins TRBV30 and TRBJ1-1; D not certain. Trimming pared 5 bases from V and 0 bases from J, leaving 13 bases between. The length of the CDR3 is 14 residues. CDR1 and CDR2 (germline): GTSNPN, SVGIG (reference sequence). CDR3 sequence reads: CAWGWAGMNTEAFF. The CDR3 coding sequence is TGTGCCTGGGGCTGGGCAGGAATGAACACTGAAGCTTTCTTT.

This clone was found once. The chain uses TRBV18 and TRBJ2-2; 7 bases line up with TRBD2. The CDR3 covers 17 residues. Trimming took 3 bases from V and 5 from J; bases not matched to a gene: 12. The germline gives CDR1 KGHSH, CDR2 LQKENI. The CDR3 protein is CASSPGLTVPLTGELFF. CDR3 DNA sequence: TGTGCCAGCTCACCGGGACTAACGGTCCCTTTAACCGGGGAGCTGTTTTTT.

The genes are TRBV2 and TRBJ1-2; 7 nucleotides line up with TRBD1. The CDR3 runs 15 residues. V dropped 1 base and J dropped 4; count of bases not matched to a gene: 6. From germline, CDR1 is SNHLY and CDR2 FYNNEI. This chain's CDR3 is CASSEEGGGFYGYTF. The CDR3 DNA is TGTGCCAGCAGTGAAGAGGGAGGGGGCTTCTATGGCTACACCTTC.

This sequence joins TRBV19 and TRBJ2-6, with 10 bases aligning to TRBD1. J was trimmed by 3 bases and V by 4 bases; bases with no gene match: 9. The CDR3 spans 18 residues. CDR1 and CDR2 from the germline V gene are LNHDA and SQIVND (reference sequence). As DNA, the CDR3 is TGTGCCAGTAGTAGCTCGACAGGGGGCATGAGTGGGGCCAACGTCCTGACTTTC. It is translated as CASSSSTGGMSGANVLTF.

The gene calls are TRBV6-5 and TRBJ1-2; D remains ambiguous. V gave up 2 bases and J gave up 1 base, with 8 bases separating them. Looked up from germline, CDR1 is MNHEY and CDR2 is SVGAGI. This CDR3 contains 14 residues. CDR3 sequence (DNA): TGTGCCAGCAGTTACGACGCGGATAACTATGGCTACACCTTC. Translation gives CASSYDADNYGYTF.

This CDR3 is CASSGAGEKLFF. CDR3 DNA sequence: TGTGCCAGCAGTGGGGCAGGCGAAAAACTGTTTTTT. V and J are TRBV6-6 and TRBJ1-4; maybe TRBD1 (5 bases). Trimming cost V 5 bases and J 8 bases, with 9 bases left between them. The germline gives CDR1 MNHNY, CDR2 SVGAGI (reference sequence). This CDR3 has 12 residues.

CDR3 in amino acids: CASSWRPNSSNQPQHF. The DNA for the CDR3 is TGTGCCAGTAGTTGGCGGCCAAACAGTAGCAATCAGCCCCAGCATTTT. J is TRBJ1-5 and V is TRBV19, with D uncertain. V lost 5 bases and J lost 0, with 14 bases in between. Germline CDR1 is LNHDA and CDR2 is SQIVND (reference sequence). This CDR3 spans 16 amino acids.

The genes are TRBV13 and TRBJ1-1, with TRBD1 as a possible D gene (6 bases). CDR1 and CDR2 (germline): PRHDT, FYEKMQ (reference sequence). V lost 5 bases and J 1 base, leaving 8 bases between the germline ends. The CDR3 sequence is 13 residues long. CDR3 bases: TGTGCCAGCAGCCCACAGGGGAACACTGAAGCTTTCTTT. It translates to CASSPQGNTEAFF.